What follows are 8 T cell receptor beta chains derived from one specimen sequenced in a study of shared clonotypes between healthy human individuals. Profiled with immunoSEQ multiplex PCR; TCRdb holds only in-frame clones, not every one. This table has nearly 750,000 clones, around 77% appearing once. The sample consisted of memory CD4+ T cells sorted from blood. Subset denoted: CD45RA-negative fraction. These receptors were obtained from a woman aged 30 to 39 in good health.

This clone was found a few times. V and J are TRBV6-5 and TRBJ2-3, with TRBD1 identical over 8 bases. Germline CDR1 reads MNHEY; CDR2 reads SVGAGI. V shed 2 bases, J shed 3 bases, and the junction held 7 bases outside the gene matches. This CDR3 comprises 16 residues. In DNA, the CDR3 is TGTGCCAGCAGTTACGGGGGTCGGACAGGGACAGATACGCAGTATTTT. This codes for CASSYGGRTGTDTQYF.

The rearrangement links TRBV30 to TRBJ1-1; D is unclear. Per germline, CDR1 GTSNPN and CDR2 SVGIG (reference sequence). Trimming took off 5 bases at V and 5 bases at J, with 15 bases between the two ends. The CDR3 contains 13 residues. DNA for the CDR3: TGTGCCTGGGGGGAGCTAACTAGGACTGAAGCTTTCTTT. Protein: CAWGELTRTEAFF.

This chain connects TRBV4-1 to TRBJ2-2; D unresolved. The V end lost 5 bases, the J end lost 5 bases, and 9 bases lay between the germline ends. This CDR3 has 13 residues. Germline V gene lookup returns CDR1 MGHRA and CDR2 YSYEKL. DNA of the CDR3: TGCGCCAGCAGCAATCAGTTTACCGGGGAGCTGTTTTTT. It is translated as CASSNQFTGELFF.

The genes are TRBV5-1 and TRBJ2-5; the match to TRBD2 covers 10 bases. J lost 4 bases, V lost 5 bases, and 8 bases had no gene match. This CDR3 is 15 amino acids long. Per germline, CDR1 SGHRS and CDR2 YFSETQ. CDR3 sequence (DNA): TGCGCCAGCAGGCCCCCTAGCGGGAGCGTAGAGACCCAGTACTTC. Its protein is CASRPPSGSVETQYF.

The chain joins TRBV19 to TRBJ2-1; the D gene is possibly TRBD2 (6 bases). Trimming pared 4 bases from V and 3 bases from J, leaving 10 bases between. Germline CDR1 and CDR2: LNHDA and SQIVND (reference sequence). The CDR3 length is 14 residues. The CDR3 region has the DNA TGTGCCAGTAGTACGGGACTCCTCTACAATGAGCAGTTCTTC. Amino acids: CASSTGLLYNEQFF.

This chain links TRBV29-1 with TRBJ2-7, with D possibly being TRBD1 or TRBD2 (6 bases each). In germline, CDR1 is SQVTM, CDR2 ANQGSEA. CDR3 length: 15 amino acids. With 1 base removed from V and 4 bases from J, the gap between germline ends came to 17 bases. Here the CDR3 reads CSVEGPPGALYEQYF. CDR3 coding DNA: TGCAGCGTTGAAGGGCCGCCGGGGGCGCTGTACGAGCAGTACTTC.

The chain recombines TRBV11-2 with TRBJ2-7; D is uncertain. Per germline, CDR1 SGHAT and CDR2 FQNNGV. This CDR3 region has 15 residues. Trimming left V 1 base short and J 1 base short, with 11 bases between. The CDR3: CASSLGLSNSYEQYF. The CDR3 DNA reads TGTGCCAGCAGCTTAGGTTTGTCAAATTCCTACGAGCAGTACTTC.

This rearrangement joins TRBV5-1 to TRBJ2-3, with 13 bases lining up with TRBD2. CDR1 is SGHRS, CDR2 YFSETQ, per germline. The CDR3 covers 20 residues. V trimming: 4 bases; J trimming: 2 bases; junction bases outside the gene matches: 16. For the CDR3, the DNA is TGCGCCAGCAGCCTCGCGACGGGACTAGCGGGACCTCTCGACACAGATACGCAGTATTTT. Residues: CASSLATGLAGPLDTDTQYF.